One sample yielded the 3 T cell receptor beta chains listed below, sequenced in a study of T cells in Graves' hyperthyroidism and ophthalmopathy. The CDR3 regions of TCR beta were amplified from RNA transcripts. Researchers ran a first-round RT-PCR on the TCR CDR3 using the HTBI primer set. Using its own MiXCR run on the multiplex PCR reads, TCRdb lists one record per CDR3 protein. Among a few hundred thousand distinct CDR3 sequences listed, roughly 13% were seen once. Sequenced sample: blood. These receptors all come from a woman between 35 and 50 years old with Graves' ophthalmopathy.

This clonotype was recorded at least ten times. The CDR3 sequence is CASSESLAGNEQFF. CDR3 coding DNA: TGTGCCAGCAGTGAGAGCCTAGCGGGAAATGAGCAGTTCTTC. J is TRBJ2-1 and V is TRBV2, with TRBD2 matching 9 bases. This CDR3 has 14 amino acids. The trim removed 3 bases at V and 7 bases at J, leaving 4 bases unmatched. Per the germline V gene, CDR1 is SNHLY and CDR2 is FYNNEI.

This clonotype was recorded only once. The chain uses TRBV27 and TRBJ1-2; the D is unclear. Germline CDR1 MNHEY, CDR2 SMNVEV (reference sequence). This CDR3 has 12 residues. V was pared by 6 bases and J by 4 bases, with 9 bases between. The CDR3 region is CASSQGRYGYTF. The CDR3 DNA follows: TGTGCCAGCAGCCAAGGGCGCTATGGCTACACCTTC.

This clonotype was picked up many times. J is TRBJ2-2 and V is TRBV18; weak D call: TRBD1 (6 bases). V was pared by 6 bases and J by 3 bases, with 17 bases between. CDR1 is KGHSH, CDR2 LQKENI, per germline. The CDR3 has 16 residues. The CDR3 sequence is CASSYRTASHTGELFF. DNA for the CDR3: TGTGCCAGCTCGTATCGGACAGCTAGTCACACCGGGGAGCTGTTTTTT.